The 20 T cell receptor beta chains below all came from one sample that was sequenced in a study of monozygotic twins with inflammatory bowel disease. TCRdb reprocessed the 5' RACE reads, with one entry per CDR3 protein and no DNA. Across 330,000 or so distinct CDR3 sequences, the top ten clones capture approximately 2% of the sample. Input material: blood. The origin of the receptors is a human donor with ulcerative colitis or Crohn's disease, or a healthy co-twin of an affected twin (not recorded which).

V and J are TRBV5-1 and TRBJ2-7; absent DNA, TCRdb's TRBD1 call cannot be checked. Germline loops: CDR1 SGHRS, CDR2 YFSETQ. The CDR3 covers 15 residues. The CDR3 is CASSPTDRGIHEQYF.

The J gene is TRBJ1-1, the V gene TRBV3-1. This CDR3 is 14 amino acids long. CDR1 is LGHDT, CDR2 YNNKEL, per germline (reference sequence). The CDR3 spells CASSQDLGSPEAFF.

This chain links TRBV20-1 with TRBJ2-1; TCRdb names TRBD2, which stays unverified in the absence of DNA. In germline, CDR1 is DFQATT, CDR2 SNEGSKA (reference sequence). The CDR3 runs to 15 residues. CDR3 loop: CSADRAGVSYNEQFF.

The genes are TRBV20-1 and TRBJ2-1; the TCRdb D gene call, TRBD2, has no DNA to confirm it. This CDR3 has 19 residues. CDR1 DFQATT and CDR2 SNEGSKA come from the germline V gene (reference sequence). CDR3: CSARSSTLAGGRVLNEQFF.

J is TRBJ1-6 and V is TRBV18. This CDR3 spans 16 amino acids. In germline, CDR1 is KGHSH, CDR2 LQKENI. The CDR3 loop reads CASSQALYGLDSPLHF.

The chain links TRBV4-3 to TRBJ1-1; TCRdb indicates TRBD1, and absent DNA this call remains unverified. The V gene's germline CDR1 is LGHNA and CDR2 YSLEER. The CDR3 extends over 12 amino acids. CDR3 sequence reads: CASSRGDFEAFF.

The J gene is TRBJ2-5, the V gene TRBV5-1. Germline V gives CDR1 SGHRS, CDR2 YFSETQ. The length of the CDR3 is 13 residues. The CDR3 protein is CASRTSPQETQYF. Complete variable domain (other parts from reference TRBV5-1 and TRBJ2-5): KAGVTQTPRYLIKTRGQQVTLSCSPISGHRSVSWYQQTPGQGLQFLFEYFSETQRNKGNFPGRFSGRQFSNSRSEMNVSTLELGDSALYLCASRTSPQETQYFGPGTRLLVL.

The V call is TRBV29-1, the J call TRBJ2-3. The germline CDR1 and CDR2 sequences are SQVTM and ANQGSEA. The CDR3 is made up of 13 amino acids. The CDR3 loop reads CSVAQTGGDTQYF.

The chain combines TRBV19 with TRBJ2-5; TCRdb designates TRBD2, a call that cannot be tested without DNA. The germline V gene has CDR1 LNHDA and CDR2 SQIVND (reference sequence). The CDR3 runs to 13 residues. The chain's CDR3 is CASSMAGQETQYF.

The rearrangement links TRBV2 to TRBJ2-4; TCRdb reports TRBD1, a call that lacks DNA to check it against. Germline V CDR1 and CDR2: SNHLY, FYNNEI. The CDR3 totals 15 residues. CDR3 loop: CASRQGGDSKNIQYF.

The chain links TRBV7-9 to TRBJ1-1; the D gene TCRdb calls, TRBD1, cannot be checked with no DNA. Germline values: CDR1 SEHNR, CDR2 FQNEAQ (reference sequence). The CDR3 sequence is 13 residues long. The CDR3 spells CASSAGANTEAFF.

The genes are TRBV18 and TRBJ2-1; TCRdb returns TRBD1, unconfirmable since there is no DNA. The CDR3 covers 15 residues. Germline-derived CDR1 and CDR2 are KGHSH and LQKENI. CDR3 in amino acids: CASSSAHPPYNEQFF.

V is TRBV14 and J is TRBJ2-1. CDR1 SGHDN and CDR2 FVKESK come from the germline V gene. The CDR3 has 15 residues. The CDR3 spells CASSHRGGPYNEQFF.

The rearrangement links TRBV20-1 to TRBJ2-3; the TCRdb D gene call, TRBD1, has no DNA to confirm it. The CDR3 is 13 residues long. Germline CDR1 DFQATT, CDR2 SNEGSKA (reference sequence). The CDR3 sequence is CSARTGYTDTQYF.

This chain uses TRBV20-1 with TRBJ2-1; the TCRdb call, TRBD1, lacks DNA for checking. CDR3 length equals 17 residues. CDR1 DFQATT and CDR2 SNEGSKA come from the germline V gene (reference sequence). The CDR3 loop is CSASPGTGGPIYNEQFF.

This sequence joins TRBV29-1 and TRBJ2-1; the TRBD1 assignment by TCRdb is unverifiable without DNA. This CDR3 region has 13 residues. Germline-derived CDR1 and CDR2 are SQVTM and ANQGSEA. The CDR3 sequence is CSVVLDPGDEQFF.

This chain connects TRBV3-1 to TRBJ1-1. The CDR3 covers 14 residues. In germline, CDR1 is LGHDT, CDR2 YNNKEL (reference sequence). This CDR3 reads CASSLTDQNTEAFF. Filled out from reference TRBV3-1 and TRBJ1-1, the complete variable domain reads DTAVSQTPKYLVTQMGNDKSIKCEQNLGHDTMYWYKQDSKKFLKIMFSYNNKELIINETVPNRFSPKSPDKAHLNLHINSLELGDSAVYFCASSLTDQNTEAFFGQGTRLTVV.

The chain combines TRBV3-1 with TRBJ2-5; TCRdb's assignment of TRBD2 cannot be checked, as there is no DNA. The CDR3 loop spans 15 amino acids. Germline V gene data show CDR1 as LGHDT and CDR2 as YNNKEL (reference sequence). CDR3 loop: CASSLRDSGGGTQYF.

This chain connects TRBV5-1 to TRBJ1-1. The CDR3 is 14 residues long. Per germline, CDR1 SGHRS and CDR2 YFSETQ. The CDR3 here is CASSFQSGDTEAFF. Full variable domain (rest looked up from reference TRBV5-1 and TRBJ1-1): KAGVTQTPRYLIKTRGQQVTLSCSPISGHRSVSWYQQTPGQGLQFLFEYFSETQRNKGNFPGRFSGRQFSNSRSEMNVSTLELGDSALYLCASSFQSGDTEAFFGQGTRLTVV.

The chain uses TRBV30 and TRBJ1-1; TCRdb's assignment of TRBD1 cannot be checked, as there is no DNA. CDR1 is GTSNPN, CDR2 SVGIG, per germline (reference sequence). CDR3 size: 16 residues. The CDR3: CAWSVPTGGAGLRAFF.